The T cell receptor (beta chain) described here comes from a study of blood T cell repertoires in COVID-19. Background on the study: Specimens from acute and convalescent COVID-19 originated in the United States, Italy and Spain. T cells, B-cell-depleted T cells, or PBMCs supplied cDNA or gDNA.

Per the study methods: Estimation of nucleated cell counts relied on the amplification of reference gene primers. Only in-frame clones appear in the TCRdb table, and some are missing; sequencing was by immunoSEQ multiplex PCR. D and trimming were read from the DNA, whereas the V and J calls and clone size are those reported in that table. Here the sample spans about 23,000 clones, roughly 89% being singletons. Deletions cut 5 bases from V and 4 bases from J, with 16 bases between. Germline CDR1 is MNHEY and CDR2 is SVGEGT. This CDR3 spans 15 amino acids. The sequencing input was peripheral blood. This TCR was sampled from a woman at least 80 years old with active COVID-19. This chain joins TRBV6-2 or TRBV6-3 and TRBJ2-3, with D perhaps matching TRBD2 (7 bases). DNA for the CDR3: TGTGCCAGCAGTAATGGAGGGGGGGTATCAGATACGCAGTATTTT. This translates into CASSNGGGVSDTQYF.